The clone carrying this T cell receptor beta chain showed up just a few times. Its antigen is currently unknown. PCR was performed using 60 Vbeta and 13 Jbeta primers. Sequencing was performed with immunoSEQ multiplex PCR; in TCRdb, only in-frame clones are kept and a portion is missing. The sample contains 74,000 or so clones, roughly 80% of which appear only once. CDR1 SGHNT and CDR2 YENEEA come from the germline V gene. This CDR3 is built from 13 residues. V gave up 2 bases and J gave up 0 bases, with 5 bases separating them. The record originates from a study of cytomegalovirus exposure and HLA in healthy donors. Turning to the study itself: The early release's HLA-typed donors yielded tens of millions of unique TCRs. Study results and limitations: Compared with the roughly 730-donor mean, an Asian-associated ancestry cluster reportedly had fewer N-insertions, according to a later analysis.

The receptor comes from a woman between 35 and 50 years old in good health and CMV-seropositive. J is TRBJ2-7 and V is TRBV11-3, with D tentatively TRBD1 (5 bases). Sequencing was performed on PBMCs. This CDR3 is CASSLRGSYEQYF. In DNA form, the CDR3 reads TGTGCCAGCAGCTTAAGGGGCTCCTACGAGCAGTACTTC. The full variable domain, rest sourced from reference TRBV11-3 and TRBJ2-7, is EAGVVQSPRYKIIEKKQPVAFWCNPISGHNTLYWYLQNLGQGPELLIRYENEEAVDDSQLPKDRFSAERLKGVDSTLKIQPAELGDSAVYLCASSLRGSYEQYFGPGTRLTVT.